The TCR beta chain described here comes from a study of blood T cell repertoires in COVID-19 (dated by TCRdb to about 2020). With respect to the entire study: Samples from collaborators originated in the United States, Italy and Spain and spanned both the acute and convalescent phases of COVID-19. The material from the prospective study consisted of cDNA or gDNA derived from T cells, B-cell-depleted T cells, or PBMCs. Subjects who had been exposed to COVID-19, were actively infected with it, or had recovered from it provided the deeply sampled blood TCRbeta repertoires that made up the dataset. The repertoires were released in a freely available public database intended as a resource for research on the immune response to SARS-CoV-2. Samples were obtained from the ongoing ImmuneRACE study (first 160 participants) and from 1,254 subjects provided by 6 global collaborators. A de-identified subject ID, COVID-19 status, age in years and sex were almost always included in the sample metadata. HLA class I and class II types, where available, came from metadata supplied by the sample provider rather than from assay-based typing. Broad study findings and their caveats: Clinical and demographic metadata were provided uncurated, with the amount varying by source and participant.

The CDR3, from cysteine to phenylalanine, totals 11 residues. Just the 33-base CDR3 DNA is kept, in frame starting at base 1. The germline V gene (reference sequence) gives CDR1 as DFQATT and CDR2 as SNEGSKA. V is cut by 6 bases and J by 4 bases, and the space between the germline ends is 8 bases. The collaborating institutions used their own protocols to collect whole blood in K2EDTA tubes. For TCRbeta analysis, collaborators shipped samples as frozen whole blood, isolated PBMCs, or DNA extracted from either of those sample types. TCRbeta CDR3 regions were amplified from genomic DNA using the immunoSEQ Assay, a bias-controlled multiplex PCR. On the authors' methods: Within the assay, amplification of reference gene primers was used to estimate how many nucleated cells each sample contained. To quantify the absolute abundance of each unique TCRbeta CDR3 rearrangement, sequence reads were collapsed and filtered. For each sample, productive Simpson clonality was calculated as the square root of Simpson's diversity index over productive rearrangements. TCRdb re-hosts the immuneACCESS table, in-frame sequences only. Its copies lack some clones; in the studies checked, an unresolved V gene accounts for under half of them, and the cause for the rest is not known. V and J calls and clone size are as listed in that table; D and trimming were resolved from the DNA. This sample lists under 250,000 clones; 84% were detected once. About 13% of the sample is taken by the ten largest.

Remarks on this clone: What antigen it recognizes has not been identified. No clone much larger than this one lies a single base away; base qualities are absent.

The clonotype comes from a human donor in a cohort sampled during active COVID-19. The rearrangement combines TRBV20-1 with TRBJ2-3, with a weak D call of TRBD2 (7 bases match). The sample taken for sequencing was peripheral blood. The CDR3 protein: CSAGGPDTQYF. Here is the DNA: TGCAGTGCGGGGGGGCCAGATACGCAGTATTTT.